The present entry profiles one T cell receptor (beta chain) with its context. Its cognate antigen is unknown. A CD45RO/CCR7/CD25/CD127/CD95/CD27 panel sorted naive, central memory, regulatory and stem cell-like memory CD4+ cells. V lost 5 bases to trimming and J lost 3 bases; unmatched junction nucleotides: 8. Germline CDR1 reads SGHNT; CDR2 reads YENEEA. This CDR3 is 15 amino acids long. These data come from a study of beta chain features in type 1 diabetes. Study observations and caveats: The study left unresolved whether HLA type influences TCRB rearrangement. Shortening of TCRB CDR3s, moderate but significant, appeared in all four CD4+ subsets of Type 1 diabetes patients. Naive, central memory and Treg TCRB repertoires appeared more alike in patients than in healthy donors.

Every bit of the isolated RNA underwent reverse transcription, so sequencing read expressed TCRB transcripts. Using immunoSEQ multiplex PCR, the repertoire was profiled, and TCRdb retains in-frame clones only, with some absent. The sample includes roughly 28,000 clones, roughly 56% seen only once; the top ten take over 1.2%. This TCR came from a woman in her late teens or twenties with type 1 diabetes. Material: Tregs from blood. The chain joins TRBV11-3 to TRBJ2-3, with TRBD2 identical over 7 bases. The CDR3 region is CASSPPGTNTDTQYF. The DNA of the CDR3 is TGTGCCAGCAGCCCTCCCGGGACTAATACAGATACGCAGTATTTT. The full variable domain, its missing parts supplied by reference TRBV11-3 and TRBJ2-3, is EAGVVQSPRYKIIEKKQPVAFWCNPISGHNTLYWYLQNLGQGPELLIRYENEEAVDDSQLPKDRFSAERLKGVDSTLKIQPAELGDSAVYLCASSPPGTNTDTQYFGPGTRLTVL.